Below, one T cell receptor (beta chain) is given with its context. Its antigen remains unknown. Other DNA sequences in this specimen translate into the identical CDR3. The record originates from a study of cytomegalovirus exposure and HLA in healthy donors. Study-wide results and limits: In an earlier analysis, about 87% or about 30%: the productive usage of most TCR beta V segments.

The PCR was carried out with 60 Vbeta primers and 13 Jbeta primers. This table comes from immunoSEQ multiplex PCR, and its TCRdb copy is limited to in-frame clones, with some not included. The table records 90,000 to 100,000 clones, over 65% of them present only once. Germline-derived CDR1 and CDR2 are SGDLS and YYNGEE. The CDR3 spans 14 residues. V lost 4 bases and J lost 7; bases outside the gene matches: 6. This TCR derives from a woman aged 60-75 years in good health and CMV-seronegative. V gene TRBV9 combines with J gene TRBJ1-2, with 11 bases matching TRBD1. Sequences were obtained from PBMCs. The CDR3 spells CASSPRTGGGGYTF. CDR3 nucleotide sequence: TGTGCCAGCAGCCCAAGGACAGGGGGCGGTGGCTACACCTTC.